The 10 T cell receptor beta chains listed next were all sequenced from one sample in a study of CXCR3-negative and CXCR3-positive naive CD8 T cells. Preparation of TRB cDNA libraries relied on 5' RACE carrying UMI labels. TCRdb reprocessed the 5' RACE reads, keeping one entry per CDR3 protein, no DNA. The sample includes around 24,000 distinct CDR3 sequences. Material: naive CXCR3- CD8+ T cells from blood. This sample's subset: CD45RO-CCR7+CD27+CD95- naive CD8+ T cells lacking CXCR3 (TNR3-). The receptors derive from a human donor in good health. Some clones in this sample may be carry-over from other donors' samples.

J is TRBJ2-7 and V is TRBV4-3; TCRdb outputs TRBD1, but without DNA this stays unchecked. Germline lookup yields CDR1 LGHNA and CDR2 YSLEER. The CDR3 spans 14 residues. The CDR3: CASSPTTGSYEQYF.

The rearrangement joins TRBV4-1 to TRBJ2-7; the D call from TCRdb, TRBD1, cannot be confirmed without DNA. This CDR3 contains 15 residues. Germline V gene lookup returns CDR1 MGHRA and CDR2 YSYEKL. The CDR3 reads CASSIGQGGTYEQYF.

The genes are TRBV29-1 and TRBJ1-1; TCRdb designates TRBD1, a call that cannot be tested without DNA. The CDR3 runs 15 residues. In germline, CDR1 is SQVTM, CDR2 ANQGSEA. CDR3: CSVEGFRDSNTEAFF.

V is TRBV28 and J is TRBJ2-5; the D call of TRBD2 rests on TCRdb alone, since no DNA is present to check it. CDR1 and CDR2 (germline): MDHEN, SYDVKM. The CDR3 spans 17 residues. CDR3 sequence: CASSLPPPGTSEETQYF.

The chain employs TRBV29-1 and TRBJ2-2; the TCRdb call, TRBD1, lacks DNA for checking. The CDR3 length is 13 residues. In germline, CDR1 is SQVTM, CDR2 ANQGSEA. The CDR3 sequence is CSVRQVYTGELFF.

V and J are TRBV6-5 and TRBJ2-2; TCRdb indicates TRBD1, and absent DNA this call remains unverified. The germline V gene has CDR1 MNHEY and CDR2 SVGAGI. The CDR3 spans 14 residues. This CDR3 is CASRDRGLPGELFF.

The chain joins TRBV29-1 to TRBJ2-7; TCRdb proposes TRBD2, but this gene call is untestable without DNA. This CDR3 has 13 amino acids. CDR1 and CDR2 (germline): SQVTM, ANQGSEA. The CDR3 sequence: CSVETSGSYEQYF.

The chain uses TRBV7-8 and TRBJ2-1. The CDR3 sequence is 15 residues long. In germline, CDR1 is SGHVS, CDR2 FQNEAQ. The CDR3: CASSFSVSSYNEQFF. The full variable domain, in which reference TRBV7-8 and TRBJ2-1 provide the parts outside the CDR3, is GAGVSQSPRYKVAKRGQDVALRCDPISGHVSLFWYQQALGQGPEFLTYFQNEAQLDKSGLPSDRFFAERPEGSVSTLKIQRTQQEDSAVYLCASSFSVSSYNEQFFGPGTRLTVL.

The rearrangement joins TRBV29-1 to TRBJ1-2. CDR3 length equals 12 residues. Germline V gives CDR1 SQVTM, CDR2 ANQGSEA. This CDR3 reads CSVEDQGYGYTF.

The chain uses TRBV5-6 and TRBJ2-1; the TCRdb call, TRBD2, lacks DNA for checking. Germline values: CDR1 SGHDT, CDR2 YYEEEE. The CDR3 consists of 14 residues. The CDR3 is CASSFWGASGEQFF.